This T cell receptor (beta chain) was recovered during a study of blood T cell repertoires in COVID-19. Study context: Samples of COVID-19 (acute and convalescent) were obtained from the United States, Italy and Spain. Nucleic acid was either cDNA or gDNA, and it came from T cells, B-cell-depleted T cells, or PBMCs.

The CDR3 covers 15 residues. Germline CDR1 MNHEY, CDR2 SVGAGI. The V end was cut by 5 bases, the J end by 0 bases, with 11 bases between. The authors' processing: Cell counts per sample came from amplifying reference gene primers. The method was immunoSEQ multiplex PCR; TCRdb's version includes in-frame clones alone and lacks a portion of them. D and trimming come from the DNA, and the V and J calls and clone size come from that table. The data contain approximately 60,000 clones, 75% to 90% of them seen just once; the ten biggest clones take up 15%. Material: peripheral blood. The source of this sequence is an elderly man with acute or convalescent COVID-19. J is TRBJ1-3 and V is TRBV6-5; no firm D call. The CDR3 DNA reads TGTGCCAGCAGTCTATATTCTTTCTCTGGAAACACCATATATTTT. Its protein product is CASSLYSFSGNTIYF.